This is a list of T cell receptor beta chains from one sample in a study of Graves' ophthalmopathy and Graves' hyperthyroidism. Using its own MiXCR run on the multiplex PCR reads, TCRdb lists one record per CDR3 protein. There are around 1,000,000 distinct CDR3 sequences in the sample; less than 45% occur only once, and roughly 11% lies in the top ten. Sequencing used peripheral blood or thyroid tissue (not recorded which). Receptors originate from an adult man with Graves' hyperthyroidism. CDR3s include the opening cysteine and the closing phenylalanine or tryptophan. The order of the fields is J gene, V gene, clone size, D gene, CDR3 DNA, CDR3 protein. The D gene is left open where the match is weak. Size tells how often a clone was seen (once, few, many) or the class of an expanded clone, and some rows leave it out.

j_gene: TRBJ2-7
v_gene: TRBV7-2
abundance: -
d_gene: TRBD1
CDR3nt: TGTGCCAGCAGCTACAGGGGGCAGGGGCGGCACGAGCAGTACTTC
CDR3aa: CASSYRGQGRHEQYF

j_gene: TRBJ1-4
v_gene: TRBV4-3
abundance: -
d_gene: TRBD1
CDR3nt: TGCGCCAGCAGCCCAGACAGGGCTGAAGAAAAACTGTTTTTT
CDR3aa: CASSPDRAEEKLFF

j_gene: TRBJ1-1
v_gene: TRBV19
abundance: many
d_gene: -
CDR3nt: TGTGCCAGTAGTATCATGGGGAACACTGAAGCTTTCTTT
CDR3aa: CASSIMGNTEAFF

j_gene: TRBJ2-5
v_gene: TRBV20-1
abundance: many
d_gene: TRBD1
CDR3nt: TGCAGTGCTAGTCGACAGGGATCAGAGACCCAGTACTTC
CDR3aa: CSASRQGSETQYF

j_gene: TRBJ2-5
v_gene: TRBV10-3
abundance: -
d_gene: TRBD1
CDR3nt: TGTGCCATTTGGACAGGGAGAGAGACCCAGTACTTC
CDR3aa: CAIWTGRETQYF

j_gene: TRBJ2-7
v_gene: TRBV29-1
abundance: -
d_gene: -
CDR3nt: TGCAGCGTCGCTCCCGACACTTACGAGCAGTACTTC
CDR3aa: CSVAPDTYEQYF

j_gene: TRBJ1-3
v_gene: TRBV7-9
abundance: few
d_gene: TRBD1
CDR3nt: TGTGCCAGCAGCCGAAGACAGGGCCCTGGAAACACCATATATTTT
CDR3aa: CASSRRQGPGNTIYF

j_gene: TRBJ1-1
v_gene: TRBV29-1
abundance: once
d_gene: -
CDR3nt: TGCAGTCTTGGTGAAGCTTTCTTT
CDR3aa: CSLGEAFF

j_gene: TRBJ2-5
v_gene: TRBV15
abundance: -
d_gene: TRBD1
CDR3nt: TGTGCCACCACTGGGGAAGACAGGGGAGTTGAGACCCAGTACTTC
CDR3aa: CATTGEDRGVETQYF

j_gene: TRBJ2-6
v_gene: TRBV11-2
abundance: many
d_gene: -
CDR3nt: TGTGCCAGCAGCTTAGTCAGGGCCCAGGCCGGGGCCAACGTCCTGACTTTC
CDR3aa: CASSLVRAQAGANVLTF

j_gene: TRBJ2-7
v_gene: TRBV20-1
abundance: -
d_gene: TRBD1
CDR3nt: TGCAGTGCGGGGGGACAGGGGTTCAACGAGCAGTACTTC
CDR3aa: CSAGGQGFNEQYF

j_gene: TRBJ2-7
v_gene: TRBV30
abundance: -
d_gene: -
CDR3nt: TGTGCCTGGAGTGTAGGGTCCGAGCAGTACTTC
CDR3aa: CAWSVGSEQYF

j_gene: TRBJ2-2
v_gene: TRBV30
abundance: -
d_gene: -
CDR3nt: TGTGCCTGGAAAGAGGGGAGAAACACCGGGGAGCTGTTTTTT
CDR3aa: CAWKEGRNTGELFF

j_gene: TRBJ2-7
v_gene: TRBV7-3
abundance: -
d_gene: TRBD1
CDR3nt: TGTGCCAGCAGCGTGGGACAGGGGGGTGTCTACGAGCAGTACTTC
CDR3aa: CASSVGQGGVYEQYF

j_gene: TRBJ2-2
v_gene: TRBV25-1
abundance: once
d_gene: -
CDR3nt: TGTGCCAGCAGTGGGACGCAGTCCACCGGGGAGCTGTTTTTT
CDR3aa: CASSGTQSTGELFF

j_gene: TRBJ1-1
v_gene: TRBV11-2
abundance: -
d_gene: -
CDR3nt: TGTGCCAGCAGCTTAGATTGGGGGGCGGTGGCAGAAGCTTTCTTT
CDR3aa: CASSLDWGAVAEAFF

j_gene: TRBJ2-7
v_gene: TRBV10-3
abundance: many
d_gene: TRBD2
CDR3nt: TGTGCCATCAGTGACGGAGCGGGGGGGCTCAGGTCCTACGAGCAGTACTTC
CDR3aa: CAISDGAGGLRSYEQYF

j_gene: TRBJ2-1
v_gene: TRBV19
abundance: -
d_gene: TRBD1
CDR3nt: TGTGCCAGTACCGCAAAGCAGGGGGTTTTCGGTGAGCAGTTCTTC
CDR3aa: CASTAKQGVFGEQFF

j_gene: TRBJ2-5
v_gene: TRBV12-3/TRBV12-4
abundance: -
d_gene: TRBD1
CDR3nt: TGTGCCAGCAGCAAAGGACAGGGGGCTGGAGAGACCCAGTACTTC
CDR3aa: CASSKGQGAGETQYF

j_gene: TRBJ2-5
v_gene: TRBV6-2/TRBV6-3
abundance: -
d_gene: -
CDR3nt: TGTGCCAGCACCCGGGACCTTGAGGAGACCCAGTACTTC
CDR3aa: CASTRDLEETQYF

j_gene: TRBJ2-7
v_gene: TRBV6-5
abundance: -
d_gene: -
CDR3nt: TGTGCCAGCAGTTACTCCCAGCGGGCCTCCTACGAGCAGTACTTC
CDR3aa: CASSYSQRASYEQYF

j_gene: TRBJ1-1
v_gene: TRBV10-3
abundance: many
d_gene: -
CDR3nt: TGTGCCATCAGTAGGGCCAGGGACACTGAAGCTTTCTTT
CDR3aa: CAISRARDTEAFF

j_gene: TRBJ2-2
v_gene: TRBV5-5
abundance: many
d_gene: TRBD2
CDR3nt: TGTGCCAGCAGCTTGACTAGCGGGAGAGTTTCCGGGGAGCTGTTTTTT
CDR3aa: CASSLTSGRVSGELFF

j_gene: TRBJ1-5
v_gene: TRBV7-8
abundance: -
d_gene: TRBD1
CDR3nt: TGTGCCAGCAGCAGGGGACAGGGCCATCAGCCCCAGCATTTT
CDR3aa: CASSRGQGHQPQHF

j_gene: TRBJ1-2
v_gene: TRBV4-3
abundance: many
d_gene: -
CDR3nt: TGCGCCAGCAGCCAAGACAGGGGACTGGAAAATGGCTACACCTTC
CDR3aa: CASSQDRGLENGYTF

j_gene: TRBJ1-2
v_gene: TRBV4-1
abundance: -
d_gene: -
CDR3nt: TGCGCCAGCAGCCAAGATATCATAAGAAGGGGAAATGGCTACACCTTC
CDR3aa: CASSQDIIRRGNGYTF

j_gene: TRBJ1-2
v_gene: TRBV20-1
abundance: many
d_gene: -
CDR3nt: TGCAGTGCTAGTCAAAGGACAGCGAACTATGGCTACACCTTC
CDR3aa: CSASQRTANYGYTF

j_gene: TRBJ2-7
v_gene: TRBV20-1
abundance: many
d_gene: -
CDR3nt: TGCAGTGCTAGAGAAGGTTCCGACGAGCAGTACTTC
CDR3aa: CSAREGSDEQYF

j_gene: TRBJ2-5
v_gene: TRBV7-9
abundance: many
d_gene: -
CDR3nt: TGTGCCAGCAGCCCCATGGTCGGACGGTACCAAGAGACCCAGTACTTC
CDR3aa: CASSPMVGRYQETQYF

j_gene: TRBJ1-2
v_gene: TRBV2
abundance: -
d_gene: -
CDR3nt: TGTGCCAGCAGCCTGCTACAGGCTCCAATCTATGGCTACACCTTC
CDR3aa: CASSLLQAPIYGYTF

j_gene: TRBJ1-4
v_gene: TRBV7-2
abundance: many
d_gene: -
CDR3nt: TGTGCCAGCAGCTTAGTCCTGGCTGAAAAACTGTTTTTT
CDR3aa: CASSLVLAEKLFF

j_gene: TRBJ1-2
v_gene: TRBV12-3/TRBV12-4
abundance: -
d_gene: TRBD1
CDR3nt: TGTGCCAGCAGTGCGGGACAGTACGGCTACACCTTC
CDR3aa: CASSAGQYGYTF

j_gene: TRBJ1-3
v_gene: TRBV12-3/TRBV12-4
abundance: few
d_gene: -
CDR3nt: TGTGCCAGCAGTGTGGGATTCTCTGGAAACACCATATATTTT
CDR3aa: CASSVGFSGNTIYF

j_gene: TRBJ2-2
v_gene: TRBV12-3/TRBV12-4
abundance: -
d_gene: TRBD2
CDR3nt: TGTGCCAGCAGGGATACTAGCGGGGGATCGGGGACCGGGGAGCTGTTTTTT
CDR3aa: CASRDTSGGSGTGELFF

j_gene: TRBJ2-7
v_gene: TRBV11-2
abundance: -
d_gene: TRBD2
CDR3nt: TGTGCCAGCAGCTTCGCGACTAGCGGGGGGTTCGAGCAGTACTTC
CDR3aa: CASSFATSGGFEQYF

j_gene: TRBJ2-2
v_gene: TRBV29-1
abundance: many
d_gene: -
CDR3nt: TGCAGCGTTGAAGATGAACAGGGAACCCGCGGGAAGCTGTTTTTT
CDR3aa: CSVEDEQGTRGKLFF

j_gene: TRBJ1-1
v_gene: TRBV9
abundance: many
d_gene: TRBD1
CDR3nt: TGTGCCAGCAGCGTTGGGACAGATGTATTCACTGAAGCTTTCTTT
CDR3aa: CASSVGTDVFTEAFF

j_gene: TRBJ1-1
v_gene: TRBV30
abundance: -
d_gene: -
CDR3nt: TGTGCCTGGAGTCTCGCGAACACTGAAGCTTTCTTT
CDR3aa: CAWSLANTEAFF

j_gene: TRBJ1-2
v_gene: TRBV4-3
abundance: many
d_gene: -
CDR3nt: TGCGCCAGCAGCCGAGAGGTCAGGAGCTATGGCTACACCTTC
CDR3aa: CASSREVRSYGYTF

j_gene: TRBJ1-2
v_gene: TRBV29-1
abundance: -
d_gene: -
CDR3nt: TGCAGCGTTGAAGTCCCTGGGGGCACGATAGATGGCTACACCTTC
CDR3aa: CSVEVPGGTIDGYTF

j_gene: TRBJ2-5
v_gene: TRBV2
abundance: many
d_gene: -
CDR3nt: TGTGCCAGCAGTTGGGGAACCCAAGAGACCCAGTACTTC
CDR3aa: CASSWGTQETQYF

j_gene: TRBJ1-5
v_gene: TRBV2
abundance: many
d_gene: -
CDR3nt: TGTGCCAGCAGGGAACTTATTAGCAATCAGCCCCAGCATTTT
CDR3aa: CASRELISNQPQHF

j_gene: TRBJ2-5
v_gene: TRBV7-9
abundance: many
d_gene: TRBD1
CDR3nt: TGTGCCAGCAGCCCCTCCGGGACAGGGAGGGAGACCCAGTACTTC
CDR3aa: CASSPSGTGRETQYF

j_gene: TRBJ1-4
v_gene: TRBV4-1
abundance: few
d_gene: -
CDR3nt: TGCGCCAGCAGCCAAGATCTGTTCACAGCGGGGTCTACTGCAACTAATGAAAAACTGTTTTTT
CDR3aa: CASSQDLFTAGSTATNEKLFF

j_gene: TRBJ2-5
v_gene: TRBV9
abundance: -
d_gene: -
CDR3nt: TGCAGCGTTGAAACTAGGGCCTCTCCGACCCAGTACTTC
CDR3aa: CSVETRASPTQYF

j_gene: TRBJ1-5
v_gene: TRBV20-1
abundance: few
d_gene: TRBD1
CDR3nt: TGCAGTGTCCGAACCGCCAGGGACAGGGTCAGTCAGCCCCAGCATTTT
CDR3aa: CSVRTARDRVSQPQHF

j_gene: TRBJ1-1
v_gene: TRBV6-6
abundance: many
d_gene: TRBD1
CDR3nt: TGTGCCAGCACCCCCGCCGACAGGGCAAACACTGAAGCTTTCTTT
CDR3aa: CASTPADRANTEAFF

j_gene: TRBJ2-5
v_gene: TRBV10-2
abundance: many
d_gene: -
CDR3nt: TGCGCCAGCACCCAACAGGACCCCACCCAAGGGACCCAGTACTTC
CDR3aa: CASTQQDPTQGTQYF

j_gene: TRBJ1-6
v_gene: TRBV15
abundance: -
d_gene: -
CDR3nt: TGTGCCTCCGCTGACGGGGTTGGCTCACCCCTCCACTTT
CDR3aa: CASADGVGSPLHF

j_gene: TRBJ1-1
v_gene: TRBV6-2/TRBV6-3
abundance: -
d_gene: TRBD1
CDR3nt: TGTGCCAGCAGTTACGCATCCTTAACAGGGGAAGAAGCTTTCTTT
CDR3aa: CASSYASLTGEEAFF